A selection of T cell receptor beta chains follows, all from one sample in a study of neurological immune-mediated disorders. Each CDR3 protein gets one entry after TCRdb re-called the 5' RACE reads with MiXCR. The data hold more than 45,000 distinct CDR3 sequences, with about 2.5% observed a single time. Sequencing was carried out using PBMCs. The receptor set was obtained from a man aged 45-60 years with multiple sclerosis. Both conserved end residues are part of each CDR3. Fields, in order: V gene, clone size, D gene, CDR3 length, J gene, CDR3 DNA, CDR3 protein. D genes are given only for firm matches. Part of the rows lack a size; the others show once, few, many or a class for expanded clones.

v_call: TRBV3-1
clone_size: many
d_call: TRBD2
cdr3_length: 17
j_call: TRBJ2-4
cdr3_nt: TGTGCCAGCAGCCCGAGTAGCGGGGGGGCAAACAAAAACATTCAGTACTTC
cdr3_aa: CASSPSSGGANKNIQYF

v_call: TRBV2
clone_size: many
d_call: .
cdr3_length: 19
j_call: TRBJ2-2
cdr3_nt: TGTGCCAGCAGTCAATGGTGGGCCACAGGGCTTGGTTCAACCGGGGAGCTGTTTTTT
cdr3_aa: CASSQWWATGLGSTGELFF

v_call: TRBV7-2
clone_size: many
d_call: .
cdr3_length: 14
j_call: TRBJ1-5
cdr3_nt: TGTGCCAGCAGCAGCGTAGGGGGTTGGCAGCCCCAGCATTTT
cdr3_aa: CASSSVGGWQPQHF

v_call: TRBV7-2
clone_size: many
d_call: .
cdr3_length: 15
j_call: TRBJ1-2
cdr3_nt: TGTGCCAGCAGCATAGACACCAGGAGTAACTATGGCTACACCTTC
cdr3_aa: CASSIDTRSNYGYTF

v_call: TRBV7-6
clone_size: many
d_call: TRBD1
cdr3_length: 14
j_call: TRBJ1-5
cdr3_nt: TGTGCCAGCAGCACCGGGACAGGGAATCAGCCCCAGCATTTT
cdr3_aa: CASSTGTGNQPQHF

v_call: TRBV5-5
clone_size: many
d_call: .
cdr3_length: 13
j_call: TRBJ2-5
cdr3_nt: TGTGCCAGCAGCCTCCAAGCCCAAGAGACCCAGTACTTC
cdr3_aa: CASSLQAQETQYF

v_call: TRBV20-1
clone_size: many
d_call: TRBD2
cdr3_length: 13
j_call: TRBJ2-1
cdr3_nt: TGCAGTGCGCCGGGACTAGCCATGAATGAGCAGTTCTTC
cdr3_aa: CSAPGLAMNEQFF

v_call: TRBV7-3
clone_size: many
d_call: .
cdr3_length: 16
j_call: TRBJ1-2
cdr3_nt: TGTGCCAGCAGCTTAACCCCTCAATTAGGGATTCATGGCTACACCTTC
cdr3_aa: CASSLTPQLGIHGYTF

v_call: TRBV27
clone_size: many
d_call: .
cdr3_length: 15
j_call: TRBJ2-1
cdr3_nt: TGTGCCAGCAGTGTCTCTCTAGGACGGAGAAATGAGCAGTTCTTC
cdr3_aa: CASSVSLGRRNEQFF

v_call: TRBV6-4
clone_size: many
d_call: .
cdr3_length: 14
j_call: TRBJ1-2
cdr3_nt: TGTGCCAGCATAAAGGGCTGGGGGCTGCGGGGCTACACCTTC
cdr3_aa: CASIKGWGLRGYTF

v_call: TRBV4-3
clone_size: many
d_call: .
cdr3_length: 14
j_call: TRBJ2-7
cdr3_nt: TGCGCCAGCAGCCAAGGGACTACGACCTACGAGCAGTACTTC
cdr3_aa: CASSQGTTTYEQYF

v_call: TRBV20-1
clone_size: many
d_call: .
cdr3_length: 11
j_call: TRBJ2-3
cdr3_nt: TGCAGTGCTACAGCCGCAGATACGCAGTATTTT
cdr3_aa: CSATAADTQYF

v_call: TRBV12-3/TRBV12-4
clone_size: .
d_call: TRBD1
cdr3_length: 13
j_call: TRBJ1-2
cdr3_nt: TGTGCCAGCAGTTGGGACAGGGGCGGAGGCTACACCTTC
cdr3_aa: CASSWDRGGGYTF

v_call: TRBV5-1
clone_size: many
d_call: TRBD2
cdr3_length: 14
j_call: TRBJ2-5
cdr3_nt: TGCGCCAGCACTCTAGCGGGCCTTCAAGAGACCCAGTACTTC
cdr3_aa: CASTLAGLQETQYF

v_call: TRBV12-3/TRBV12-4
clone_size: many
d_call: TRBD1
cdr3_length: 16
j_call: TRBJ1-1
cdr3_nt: TGTGCCAGCAGTCCGGGGACAGGGGGCATAGGGACTGAAGCTTTCTTT
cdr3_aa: CASSPGTGGIGTEAFF

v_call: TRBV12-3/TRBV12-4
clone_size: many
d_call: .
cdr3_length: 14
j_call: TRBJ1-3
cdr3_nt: TGTGCCAGCAGTAAGAGGGAGACTGGAAACACCATATATTTT
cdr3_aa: CASSKRETGNTIYF

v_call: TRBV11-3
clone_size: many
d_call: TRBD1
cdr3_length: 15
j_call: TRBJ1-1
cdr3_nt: TGTGCCAGCAGCATAAGCCGGACAGGGGGCACTGAAGCTTTCTTT
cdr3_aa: CASSISRTGGTEAFF

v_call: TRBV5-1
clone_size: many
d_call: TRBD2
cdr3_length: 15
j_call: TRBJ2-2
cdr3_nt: TGCGCCAGCAGCGGGACTAGCGGGGAAACCGGGGAGCTGTTTTTT
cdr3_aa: CASSGTSGETGELFF

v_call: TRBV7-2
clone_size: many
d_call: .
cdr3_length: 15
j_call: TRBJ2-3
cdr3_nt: TGTGCCAGCAGCTTAGCTGTGGGGCGCGCAGATACGCAGTATTTT
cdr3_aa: CASSLAVGRADTQYF

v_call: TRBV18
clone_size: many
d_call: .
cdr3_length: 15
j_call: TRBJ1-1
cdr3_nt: TGTGCCAGCTCACCGCGGGGGGCTATTGACACTGAAGCTTTCTTT
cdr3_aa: CASSPRGAIDTEAFF

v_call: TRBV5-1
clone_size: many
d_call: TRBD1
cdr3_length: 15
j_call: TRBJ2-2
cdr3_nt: TGCGCCAGCAGCAGACAGGGAGACCTCACCGGGGAGCTGTTTTTT
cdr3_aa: CASSRQGDLTGELFF

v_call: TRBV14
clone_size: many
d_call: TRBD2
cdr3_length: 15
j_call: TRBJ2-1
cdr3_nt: TGTGCCAGCAGCCAAGCGGCGGGGGGAGGAGTTGAGCAGTTCTTC
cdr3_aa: CASSQAAGGGVEQFF

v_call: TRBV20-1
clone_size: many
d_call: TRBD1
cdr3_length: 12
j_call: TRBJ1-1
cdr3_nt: TGCAGTGCTAGACCAGGGGGCACTGAAGCTTTCTTT
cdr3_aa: CSARPGGTEAFF

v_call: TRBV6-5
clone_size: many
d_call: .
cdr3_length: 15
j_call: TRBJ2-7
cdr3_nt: TGTGCCAGCAGTTACTGGGCAGGGGGGTCCTACGAGCAGTACTTC
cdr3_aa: CASSYWAGGSYEQYF

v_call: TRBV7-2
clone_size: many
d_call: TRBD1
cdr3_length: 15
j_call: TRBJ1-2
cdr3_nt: TGTGCCAGCAGCTTAGTAGTTACAGGGGTCTATGGCTACACCTTC
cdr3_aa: CASSLVVTGVYGYTF

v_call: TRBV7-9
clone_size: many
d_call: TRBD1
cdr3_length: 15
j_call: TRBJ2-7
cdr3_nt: TGTGCCAGCAGCCCAAGGACAGGGAGAACCTACGAGCAGTACTTC
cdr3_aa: CASSPRTGRTYEQYF

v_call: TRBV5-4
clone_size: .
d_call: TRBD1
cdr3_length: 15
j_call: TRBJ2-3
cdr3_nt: TGTGCCAGCAGCCCCCGCACAGGGGACACAGATACGCAGTATTTT
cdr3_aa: CASSPRTGDTDTQYF

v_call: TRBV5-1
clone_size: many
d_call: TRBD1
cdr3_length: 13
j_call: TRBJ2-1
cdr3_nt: TGCGCCAGCCAGGTCGGGACAGCTAATGAGCAGTTCTTC
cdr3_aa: CASQVGTANEQFF

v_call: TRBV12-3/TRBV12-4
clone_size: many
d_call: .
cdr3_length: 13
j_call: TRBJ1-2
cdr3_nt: TGTGCCAGCAGTTTATTCCAGGGGTATCGCTACACCTTC
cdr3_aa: CASSLFQGYRYTF

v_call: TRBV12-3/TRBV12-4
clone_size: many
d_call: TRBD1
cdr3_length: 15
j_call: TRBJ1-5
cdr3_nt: TGTGCCAGCATGGCAGGGGGGAATAGCAATCAGCCCCAGCATTTT
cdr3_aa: CASMAGGNSNQPQHF

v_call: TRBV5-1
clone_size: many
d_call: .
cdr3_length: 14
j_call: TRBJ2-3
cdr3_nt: TGCGCCAGCAGGCTCAATCCTAGCACAGATACGCAGTATTTT
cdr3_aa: CASRLNPSTDTQYF

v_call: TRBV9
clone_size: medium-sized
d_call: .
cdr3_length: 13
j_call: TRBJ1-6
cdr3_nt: TGTGCCAGCAGCGTAGGCGGGAATTCACCCCTCCACTTT
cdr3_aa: CASSVGGNSPLHF

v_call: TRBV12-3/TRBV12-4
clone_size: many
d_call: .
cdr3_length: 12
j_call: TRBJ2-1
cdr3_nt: TGTGCCAGCAGTTTTTCGAAGGCAGAGCAGTTCTTC
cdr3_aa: CASSFSKAEQFF

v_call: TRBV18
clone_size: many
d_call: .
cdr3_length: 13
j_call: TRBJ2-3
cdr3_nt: TGTGCCAGCTCACCCGTACGACATGATACGCAGTATTTT
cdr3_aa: CASSPVRHDTQYF